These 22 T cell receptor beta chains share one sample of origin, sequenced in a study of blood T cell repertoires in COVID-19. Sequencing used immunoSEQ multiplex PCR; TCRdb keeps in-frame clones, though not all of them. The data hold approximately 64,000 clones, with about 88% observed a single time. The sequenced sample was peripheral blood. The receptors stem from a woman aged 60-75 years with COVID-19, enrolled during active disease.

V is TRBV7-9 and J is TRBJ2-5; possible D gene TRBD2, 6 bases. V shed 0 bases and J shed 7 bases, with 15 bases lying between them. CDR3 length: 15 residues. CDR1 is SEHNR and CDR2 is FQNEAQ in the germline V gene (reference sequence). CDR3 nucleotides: TGTGCCAGCAGCTTAGCGCAGCTCCTGGGGGGGACCCAGTACTTC. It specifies CASSLAQLLGGTQYF.

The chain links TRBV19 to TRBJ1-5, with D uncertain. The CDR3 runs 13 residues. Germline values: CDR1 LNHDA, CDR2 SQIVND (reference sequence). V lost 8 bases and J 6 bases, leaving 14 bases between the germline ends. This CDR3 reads CASCLEGGQPQHF. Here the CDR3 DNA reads TGTGCCAGTTGTCTGGAGGGAGGTCAGCCCCAGCATTTT. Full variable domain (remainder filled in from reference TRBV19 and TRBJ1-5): DGGITQSPKYLFRKEGQNVTLSCEQNLNHDAMYWYRQDPGQGLRLIYYSQIVNDFQKGDIAEGYSVSREKKESFPLTVTSAQKNPTAFYLCASCLEGGQPQHFGDGTRLSIL.

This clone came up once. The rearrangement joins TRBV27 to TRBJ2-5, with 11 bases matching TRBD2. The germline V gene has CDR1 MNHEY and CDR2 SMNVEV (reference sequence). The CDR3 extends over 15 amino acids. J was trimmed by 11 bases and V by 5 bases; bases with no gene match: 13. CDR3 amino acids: CASSPVAGGPLVQYF. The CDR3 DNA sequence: TGTGCCAGCAGTCCTGTAGCGGGAGGGCCTTTGGTGCAGTACTTC.

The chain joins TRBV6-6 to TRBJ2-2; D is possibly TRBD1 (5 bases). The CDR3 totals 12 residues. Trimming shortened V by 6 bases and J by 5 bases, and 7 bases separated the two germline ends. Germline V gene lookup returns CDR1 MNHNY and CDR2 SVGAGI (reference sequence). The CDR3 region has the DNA TGTGCCAGCAGGGGGCGGACCGGGGAGCTGTTTTTT. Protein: CASRGRTGELFF.

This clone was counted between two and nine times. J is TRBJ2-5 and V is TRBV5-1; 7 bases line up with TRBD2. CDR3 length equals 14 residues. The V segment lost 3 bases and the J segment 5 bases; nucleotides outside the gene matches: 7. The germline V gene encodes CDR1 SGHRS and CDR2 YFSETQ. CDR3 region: CASSWEASGETQYF. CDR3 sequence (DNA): TGCGCCAGCAGCTGGGAGGCTAGCGGTGAGACCCAGTACTTC.

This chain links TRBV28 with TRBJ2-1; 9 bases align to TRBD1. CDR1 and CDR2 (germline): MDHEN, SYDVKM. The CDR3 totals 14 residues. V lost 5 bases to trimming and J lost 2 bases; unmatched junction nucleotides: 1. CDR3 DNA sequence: TGTGCCAGCAGTACAGGGGGCGCCTACAATGAGCAGTTCTTC. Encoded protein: CASSTGGAYNEQFF.

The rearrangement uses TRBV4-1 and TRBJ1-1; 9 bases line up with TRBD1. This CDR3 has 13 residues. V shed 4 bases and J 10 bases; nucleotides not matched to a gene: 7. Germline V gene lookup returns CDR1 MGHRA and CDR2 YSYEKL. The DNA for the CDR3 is TGCGCCAGCAGCCCGGGGACAGGGCGGGGAGCTTTCTTT. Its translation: CASSPGTGRGAFF.

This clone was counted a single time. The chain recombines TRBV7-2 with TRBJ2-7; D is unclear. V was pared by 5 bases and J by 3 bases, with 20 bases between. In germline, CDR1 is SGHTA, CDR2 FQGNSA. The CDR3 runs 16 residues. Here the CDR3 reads CASSQIPTGALYEQYF. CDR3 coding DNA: TGTGCCAGCAGCCAAATACCCACTGGAGCCCTCTACGAGCAGTACTTC.

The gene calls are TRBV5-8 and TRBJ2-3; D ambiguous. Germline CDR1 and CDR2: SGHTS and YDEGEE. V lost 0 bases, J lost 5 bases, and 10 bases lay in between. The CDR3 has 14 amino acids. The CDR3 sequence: CASSLALALDTQYF. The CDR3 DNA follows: TGTGCCAGCAGCTTGGCCTTAGCTTTAGATACGCAGTATTTT.

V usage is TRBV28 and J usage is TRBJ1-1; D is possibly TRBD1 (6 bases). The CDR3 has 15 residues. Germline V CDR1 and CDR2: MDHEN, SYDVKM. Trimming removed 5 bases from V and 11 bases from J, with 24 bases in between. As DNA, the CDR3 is TGTGCCAGCAGTCTCGGGGGGGCAGGGGAGAAGCAGGCTTTCTTT. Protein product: CASSLGGAGEKQAFF.

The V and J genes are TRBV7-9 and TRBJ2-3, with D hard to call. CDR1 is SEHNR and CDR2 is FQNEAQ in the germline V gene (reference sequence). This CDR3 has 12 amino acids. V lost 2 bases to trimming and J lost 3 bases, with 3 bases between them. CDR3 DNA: TGTGCCAGCAGCTTAATAACAGATACGCAGTATTTT. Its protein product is CASSLITDTQYF. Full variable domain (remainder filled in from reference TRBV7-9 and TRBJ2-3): DTGVSQNPRHKITKRGQNVTFRCDPISEHNRLYWYRQTLGQGPEFLTYFQNEAQLEKSRLLSDRFSAERPKGSFSTLEIQRTEQGDSAMYLCASSLITDTQYFGPGTRLTVL.

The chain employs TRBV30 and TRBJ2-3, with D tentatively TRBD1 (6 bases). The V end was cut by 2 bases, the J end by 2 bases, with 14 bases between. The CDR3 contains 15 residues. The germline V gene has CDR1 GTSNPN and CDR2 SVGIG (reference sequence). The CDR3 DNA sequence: TGTGCCTGGAGTCCGGACAGCTCCGTCACAGATACGCAGTATTTT. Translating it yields CAWSPDSSVTDTQYF.

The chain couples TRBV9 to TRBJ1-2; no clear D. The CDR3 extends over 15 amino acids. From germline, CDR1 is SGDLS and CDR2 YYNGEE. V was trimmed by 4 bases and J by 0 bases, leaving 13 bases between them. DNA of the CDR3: TGTGCCAGCAGCCCTTATGCCAGCGCTAACTATGGCTACACCTTC. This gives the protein CASSPYASANYGYTF.

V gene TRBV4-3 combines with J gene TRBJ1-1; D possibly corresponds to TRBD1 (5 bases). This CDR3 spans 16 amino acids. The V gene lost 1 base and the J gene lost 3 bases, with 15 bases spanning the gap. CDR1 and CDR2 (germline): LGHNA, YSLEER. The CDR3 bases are TGCGCCAGCAGCCAAGGACTCGGAGGGGACGACACTGAAGCTTTCTTT. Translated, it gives CASSQGLGGDDTEAFF.

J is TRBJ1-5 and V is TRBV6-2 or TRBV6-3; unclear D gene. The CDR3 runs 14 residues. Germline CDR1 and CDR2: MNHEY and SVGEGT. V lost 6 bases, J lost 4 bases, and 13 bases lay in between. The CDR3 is CASSSWGANQPQHF. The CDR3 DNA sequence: TGTGCCAGCAGCTCGTGGGGAGCTAATCAGCCCCAGCATTTT.

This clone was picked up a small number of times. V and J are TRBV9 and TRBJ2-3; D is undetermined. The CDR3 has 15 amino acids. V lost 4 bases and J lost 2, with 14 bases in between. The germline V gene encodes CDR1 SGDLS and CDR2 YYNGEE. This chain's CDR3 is CASSTGLTDTDTQYF. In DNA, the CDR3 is TGTGCCAGCAGCACCGGCCTGACTGACACAGATACGCAGTATTTT.

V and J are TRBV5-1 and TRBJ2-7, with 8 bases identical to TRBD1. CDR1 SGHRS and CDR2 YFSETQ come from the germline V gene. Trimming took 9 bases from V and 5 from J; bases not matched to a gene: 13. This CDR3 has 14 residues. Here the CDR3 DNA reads TGCGCCACCCGGAGAGGACAGGGAAAAGACGAGCAGTACTTC. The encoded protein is CATRRGQGKDEQYF. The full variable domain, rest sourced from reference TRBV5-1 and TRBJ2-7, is KAGVTQTPRYLIKTRGQQVTLSCSPISGHRSVSWYQQTPGQGLQFLFEYFSETQRNKGNFPGRFSGRQFSNSRSEMNVSTLELGDSALYLCATRRGQGKDEQYFGPGTRLTVT.

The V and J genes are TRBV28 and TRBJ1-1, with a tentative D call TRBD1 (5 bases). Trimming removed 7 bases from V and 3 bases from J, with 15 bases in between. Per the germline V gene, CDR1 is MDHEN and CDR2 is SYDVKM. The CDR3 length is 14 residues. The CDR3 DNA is TGTGCCAGCACCGACGGGGGGGTAGACACTGAAGCTTTCTTT. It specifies CASTDGGVDTEAFF. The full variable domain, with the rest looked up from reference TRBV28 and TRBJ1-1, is DVKVTQSSRYLVKRTGEKVFLECVQDMDHENMFWYRQDPGLGLRLIYFSYDVKMKEKGDIPEGYSVSREKKERFSLILESASTNQTSMYLCASTDGGVDTEAFFGQGTRLTVV.

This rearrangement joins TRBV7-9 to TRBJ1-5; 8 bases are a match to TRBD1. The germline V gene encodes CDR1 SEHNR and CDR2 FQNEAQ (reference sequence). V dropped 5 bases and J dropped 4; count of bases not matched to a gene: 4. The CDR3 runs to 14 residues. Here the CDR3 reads CASSRQGKNQPQHF. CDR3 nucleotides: TGTGCCAGCAGCCGACAGGGGAAAAATCAGCCCCAGCATTTT.

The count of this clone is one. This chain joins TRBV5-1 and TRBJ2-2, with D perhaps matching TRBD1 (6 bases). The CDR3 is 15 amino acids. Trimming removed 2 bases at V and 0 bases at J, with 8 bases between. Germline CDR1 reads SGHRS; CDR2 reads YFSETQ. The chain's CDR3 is CASSFNRANTGELFF. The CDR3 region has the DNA TGCGCCAGCAGCTTCAACAGGGCGAACACCGGGGAGCTGTTTTTT.

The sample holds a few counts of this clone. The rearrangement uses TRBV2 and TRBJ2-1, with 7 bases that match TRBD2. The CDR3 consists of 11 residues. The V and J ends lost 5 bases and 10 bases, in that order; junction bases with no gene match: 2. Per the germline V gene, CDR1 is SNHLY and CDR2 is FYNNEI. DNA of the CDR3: TGTGCCAGCAGTTTGGGACTAGAGCAGTTCTTC. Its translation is CASSLGLEQFF. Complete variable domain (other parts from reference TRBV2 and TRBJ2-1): EPEVTQTPSHQVTQMGQEVILRCVPISNHLYFYWYRQILGQKVEFLVSFYNNEISEKSEIFDDQFSVERPDGSNFTLKIRSTKLEDSAMYFCASSLGLEQFFGPGTRLTVL.

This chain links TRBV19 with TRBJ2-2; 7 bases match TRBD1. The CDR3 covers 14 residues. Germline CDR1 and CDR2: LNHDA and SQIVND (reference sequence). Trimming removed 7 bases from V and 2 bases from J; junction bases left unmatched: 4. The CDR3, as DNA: TGTGCCAGTAATCGACAGGGAAACACCGGGGAGCTGTTTTTT. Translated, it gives CASNRQGNTGELFF.